This T cell receptor (beta chain) comes out of a study of T cell changes during pregnancy in multiple sclerosis. Method: immunoSEQ multiplex PCR; TCRdb's copy keeps in-frame clones and lacks some. The sample carries under 110,000 clones, 91% recorded once. In germline, CDR1 is MNHEY, CDR2 SMNVEV (reference sequence). This CDR3 has 16 amino acids. Trimming pared 6 bases from V and 0 bases from J, leaving 15 bases between. This TCR was recovered from a female donor with multiple sclerosis, enrolled in a pregnancy study. The sequenced sample was peripheral blood, obtained in the second trimester of pregnancy. This chain uses TRBV27 with TRBJ1-3; D perhaps matches TRBD1 (6 bases). The DNA of the CDR3 is TGTGCCAGCAGGGGACCGGGACACGGCTCTGGAAACACCATATATTTT. Translation gives CASRGPGHGSGNTIYF.